This T cell receptor (beta chain) was identified in a study of blood T cell repertoires in COVID-19. On the study more broadly: Samples of COVID-19 (acute and convalescent) were obtained from the United States, Italy and Spain.

Seattle patient enrollment occurred during active infection, with longitudinal follow-up thereafter. Study processing details: Estimation of nucleated cell counts was performed using reference gene primer amplification. The table came from immunoSEQ multiplex PCR; TCRdb's copy has only in-frame clones and leaves some out. The DNA gave D and trimming, while V, J and clone size come from that table. The sample comprises under 450,000 clones, around nine tenths of which are singletons, and around 1.5% rests with the top ten. The origin of this receptor is a middle-aged woman with COVID-19, enrolled during active disease. The sample taken for sequencing was peripheral blood.

CDR3 DNA sequence: TGTGCCAGCAGTTCCTTGTTCTCCGAGCAGTACTTC. Translation gives CASSSLFSEQYF. The chain carries TRBV6-2 or TRBV6-3 and TRBJ2-7, with D unclear. The ends were cut back, 4 bases at V and 6 bases at J, with 10 bases in the middle. The CDR3 contains 12 residues. Germline CDR1 MNHEY, CDR2 SVGEGT.